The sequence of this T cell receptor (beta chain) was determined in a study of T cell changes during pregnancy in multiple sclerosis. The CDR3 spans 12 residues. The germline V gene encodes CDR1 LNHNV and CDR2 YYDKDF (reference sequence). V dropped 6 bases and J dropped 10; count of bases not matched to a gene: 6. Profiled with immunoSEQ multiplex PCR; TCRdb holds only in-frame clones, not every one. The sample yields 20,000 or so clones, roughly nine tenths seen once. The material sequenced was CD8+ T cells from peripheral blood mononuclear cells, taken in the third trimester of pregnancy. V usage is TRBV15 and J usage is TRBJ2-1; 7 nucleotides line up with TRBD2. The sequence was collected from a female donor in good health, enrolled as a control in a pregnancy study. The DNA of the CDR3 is TGTGCCACCAGACTGGCCGGGGGGGAGCAGTTCTTC. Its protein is CATRLAGGEQFF.